Each of the 30 T cell receptor beta chains below was sequenced from the same sample in a study of control samples from healthy donors and cancer patients (dated by TCRdb to the early 2020s). Library generation was performed with the immunoSEQ multiplex PCR assay. Not all clones reach the TCRdb copy of this immuneACCESS table, which keeps in-frame sequences only. Checked studies attribute under half of the gap to unresolved V genes and leave the rest unexplained. A total of some 150,000 clones appear in this sample, roughly 89% of them only once. Clones ranked in the top ten supply approximately 6.8% of the sample. The material sequenced was blood. Every receptor here comes from a man younger than 35 in good health.

The chain couples TRBV7-9 to TRBJ1-3, with TRBD1 matching 7 bases. Germline V lookup: CDR1 SEHNR, CDR2 FQNEAQ (reference sequence). The CDR3 extends over 18 amino acids. Unmatched junction bases numbered 13, after V lost 4 bases and J lost 1 base. The CDR3, as DNA: TGTGCCAGCAGCTCTCCGCTTCGGACAGGCCTTTCTGGAAACACCATATATTTT. It yields the protein CASSSPLRTGLSGNTIYF. The whole variable domain, remainder taken from reference TRBV7-9 and TRBJ1-3, is DTGVSQNPRHKITKRGQNVTFRCDPISEHNRLYWYRQTLGQGPEFLTYFQNEAQLEKSRLLSDRFSAERPKGSFSTLEIQRTEQGDSAMYLCASSSPLRTGLSGNTIYFGEGSWLTVV.

The chain couples TRBV4-1 to TRBJ1-5; 7 bases align to TRBD1. The germline CDR1 and CDR2 sequences are MGHRA and YSYEKL. CDR3 length: 15 amino acids. V trimming: 2 bases; J trimming: 5 bases; junction bases outside the gene matches: 6. For the CDR3, the DNA is TGCGCCAGCAGCCAAAACAGGGGAAACGATCAGCCCCAGCATTTT. Its protein product is CASSQNRGNDQPQHF.

This clone was counted once. This chain links TRBV6-5 with TRBJ2-7, with 8 bases identical to TRBD1. Germline CDR1 and CDR2: MNHEY and SVGAGI. The V and J ends lost 6 bases and 4 bases, in that order; junction bases with no gene match: 5. This CDR3 contains 13 residues. The CDR3 is CASSRRQGYEQYF. The CDR3, as DNA: TGTGCCAGCAGCCGGCGACAGGGGTACGAGCAGTACTTC.

J is TRBJ1-3 and V is TRBV5-1; D is ambiguous. Trimming left V 4 bases short and J 0 bases short, with 11 bases between. Germline CDR1 and CDR2: SGHRS and YFSETQ. This CDR3 is 15 amino acids long. CDR3 in amino acids: CASSLPLASGNTIYF. CDR3 in DNA: TGCGCCAGCAGCCTACCCCTAGCCTCTGGAAACACCATATATTTT.

The rearrangement uses TRBV4-1 and TRBJ1-1; D gene ambiguous. V was trimmed by 2 bases and J by 0 bases, leaving 7 bases between them. The germline CDR1 and CDR2 sequences are MGHRA and YSYEKL. CDR3 length: 14 amino acids. CDR3 amino acids: CASSQWRMNTEAFF. The DNA for the CDR3 is TGCGCCAGCAGCCAATGGCGTATGAACACTGAAGCTTTCTTT.

The V and J genes are TRBV7-6 and TRBJ2-1, with D possibly TRBD2 on 6 matching bases. Looked up from germline, CDR1 is SGHVS and CDR2 is FNYEAQ. Trimming removed 2 bases at V and 5 bases at J, with 10 bases between. The CDR3 runs to 14 residues. The CDR3 coding sequence is TGTGCCAGCAGCTTATGGTTAGCGGACAATGAGCAGTTCTTC. Protein product: CASSLWLADNEQFF.

CDR3 residues: CASSSRGADTSYEQYF. CDR3 in DNA: TGTGCCAGCAGTTCCCGGGGGGCAGATACTTCCTACGAGCAGTACTTC. The rearrangement links TRBV27 to TRBJ2-7; the D gene is possibly TRBD2 (7 bases). The CDR3 has 16 residues. V lost 4 bases, J lost 1 base, and 17 bases lay in between. CDR1 is MNHEY, CDR2 SMNVEV, per germline (reference sequence).

The rearrangement links TRBV7-9 to TRBJ1-2, with 10 positions matching TRBD1. Germline V gene sequence: CDR1 SEHNR, CDR2 FQNEAQ (reference sequence). The CDR3 loop spans 16 amino acids. Trimming removed 5 bases from V and 4 bases from J; junction bases left unmatched: 10. The CDR3 DNA follows: TGTGCCAGCAGCCCACAGACAGGGGGCGCAGTCTATGGCTACACCTTC. Amino acid sequence: CASSPQTGGAVYGYTF.

This chain uses TRBV7-2 with TRBJ1-6, with a possible D match to TRBD1 (5 bases). The CDR3 is 17 amino acids. The V end lost 4 bases, the J end lost 9 bases, and 22 bases lay between the germline ends. In germline, CDR1 is SGHTA, CDR2 FQGNSA. The CDR3 protein is CASSYTLRGNHGSPLHF. As DNA, the CDR3 is TGTGCCAGCAGCTACACCTTGAGGGGAAACCATGGTTCACCCCTCCACTTT.

This sequence joins TRBV10-3 and TRBJ1-5; unclear D gene. Trimming took 0 bases from V and 11 from J, leaving 5 bases between them. Germline V gives CDR1 ENHRY, CDR2 SYGVKD. CDR3 length: 11 residues. The CDR3 is CAISESGAQHF. The CDR3 DNA sequence: TGTGCCATCAGTGAGTCTGGTGCCCAGCATTTT.

This clone was seen only once. V usage is TRBV12-3 or TRBV12-4 and J usage is TRBJ2-5; TRBD1 aligns across 9 bases. The CDR3 totals 13 residues. Losses at the gene ends were 6 bases for V and 3 bases for J; bases not matched to a gene: 2. This CDR3 is CASRRTGEETQYF. In DNA form, the CDR3 reads TGTGCCAGCAGACGGACAGGGGAAGAGACCCAGTACTTC.

V is TRBV4-1 and J is TRBJ1-1; 9 bases line up with TRBD1. This CDR3 region has 16 residues. V trimming: 0 bases; J trimming: 3 bases; junction bases outside the gene matches: 5. Germline-derived CDR1 and CDR2 are MGHRA and YSYEKL. The CDR3 bases are TGCGCCAGCAGCCAAGATACTACAGGGGGCTACACTGAAGCTTTCTTT. Its translation: CASSQDTTGGYTEAFF.

The V and J genes are TRBV6-2 or TRBV6-3 and TRBJ2-7; D might be TRBD1 or TRBD2, each matching 5 bases. The CDR3 length is 15 residues. Trimming took off 5 bases at V and 1 base at J, with 15 bases between the two ends. In germline, CDR1 is MNHEY, CDR2 SVGEGT. CDR3 sequence reads: CASSIPGTLSYEQYF. CDR3 DNA: TGTGCCAGCAGTATTCCCGGGACCTTATCCTACGAGCAGTACTTC.

The chain joins TRBV2 to TRBJ2-5; 13 bases line up with TRBD2. After removal of 8 bases from V and 1 base from J, the junction contained 1 base not matched to a gene. The germline gives CDR1 SNHLY, CDR2 FYNNEI. The CDR3 contains 14 residues. CDR3 amino acids: CASGTSGAQETQYF. The CDR3 DNA reads as TGTGCCAGCGGGACTAGCGGGGCCCAAGAGACCCAGTACTTC.

This chain joins TRBV28 and TRBJ1-1; TRBD1 matches at 7 bases. Germline-derived CDR1 and CDR2 are MDHEN and SYDVKM. This CDR3 has 14 residues. J lost 6 bases, V lost 8 bases, and 12 bases had no gene match. The CDR3 here is CASGRAGGMAEAFF. CDR3 DNA sequence: TGTGCCAGCGGCCGAGCAGGGGGAATGGCTGAAGCTTTCTTT.

This sequence joins TRBV19 and TRBJ2-5; no clear D gene. CDR1 and CDR2 from the germline V gene are LNHDA and SQIVND (reference sequence). The CDR3 is 11 amino acids. V was clipped by 0 bases and J by 5 bases, with 1 base between them. The DNA of the CDR3 is TGTGCCAGTAGTATAGAGGAGACCCAGTACTTC. This sequence encodes CASSIEETQYF.

The chain uses TRBV7-2 and TRBJ2-7; D is ambiguous. Germline V gene data show CDR1 as SGHTA and CDR2 as FQGNSA. The CDR3 loop spans 16 amino acids. The V gene lost 1 base and the J gene lost 2 bases, with 15 bases spanning the gap. DNA of the CDR3: TGTGCCAGCAGCTTAGTCGCCGGCCTACAAACCTACGAGCAGTACTTC. This encodes CASSLVAGLQTYEQYF.

V gene TRBV6-5 combines with J gene TRBJ2-5; perhaps TRBD1 as D (5 bases). Trimming cost V 4 bases and J 5 bases, with 11 bases left between them. The CDR3 spans 13 residues. From germline, CDR1 is MNHEY and CDR2 SVGAGI. The CDR3 region is CASSFQGSETQYF. CDR3 coding DNA: TGTGCCAGCAGTTTCCAGGGAAGCGAGACCCAGTACTTC.

The CDR3 DNA reads TGTGCCAGCAGCGTAAACAGGGACTTCGTATCTGGGGCCAACGTCCTGACTTTC. It codes for CASSVNRDFVSGANVLTF. The rearrangement links TRBV9 to TRBJ2-6; D might be TRBD1 or TRBD2, each matching 6 bases. The CDR3 is made up of 18 amino acids. Germline lookup yields CDR1 SGDLS and CDR2 YYNGEE. Trimming shortened V by 1 base and J by 1 base, and 15 bases separated the two germline ends.

This chain joins TRBV5-1 and TRBJ2-7; D not certain. The CDR3 runs to 14 residues. Trimming removed 0 bases from V and 5 bases from J, with 12 bases in between. Looked up from germline, CDR1 is SGHRS and CDR2 is YFSETQ. This CDR3 is CASSLDSPADEQYF. In DNA form, the CDR3 reads TGCGCCAGCAGCTTGGACAGTCCGGCGGACGAGCAGTACTTC.

The rearrangement uses TRBV5-1 and TRBJ2-3; the match to TRBD2 covers 8 bases. Trimming at V came to 2 bases and at J to 5 bases, leaving 4 bases not matched to a gene. The CDR3 runs to 14 residues. Germline V lookup: CDR1 SGHRS, CDR2 YFSETQ. The DNA of the CDR3 is TGCGCCAGCAGCTTAACGGGGGGGCGAGATACGCAGTATTTT. Translated, it gives CASSLTGGRDTQYF.

V gene TRBV27 combines with J gene TRBJ1-2; 9 positions match TRBD1. V was pared by 5 bases and J by 7 bases, with 2 bases of the junction left unmatched. The CDR3 contains 12 residues. Per germline, CDR1 MNHEY and CDR2 SMNVEV (reference sequence). For the CDR3, the DNA is TGTGCCAGCAGTACAGGGGGCTCTGGCTACACCTTC. Translation: CASSTGGSGYTF.

The rearrangement joins TRBV5-1 to TRBJ1-6; D is unresolved. Trimming cost V 4 bases and J 9 bases, with 17 bases left between them. CDR1 is SGHRS and CDR2 is YFSETQ in the germline V gene. This CDR3 is 15 amino acids long. The chain's CDR3 is CASSTGPQSGSPLHF. The CDR3 nucleotides are TGCGCCAGCAGCACCGGGCCACAGAGTGGTTCACCCCTCCACTTT.

Only one count was recorded for this clone. The CDR3 DNA reads TGTGCCAGCACCACCCAGGGCTACTCTGGAAACACCATATATTTT. Its translation: CASTTQGYSGNTIYF. This sequence joins TRBV28 and TRBJ1-3, with a tentative D call TRBD1 (5 bases). CDR1 is MDHEN and CDR2 is SYDVKM in the germline V gene. The CDR3 loop spans 15 amino acids. V lost 7 bases to trimming and J lost 0 bases, with 13 bases between them. Using reference TRBV28 and TRBJ1-3 for the parts outside the CDR3, the full variable domain is DVKVTQSSRYLVKRTGEKVFLECVQDMDHENMFWYRQDPGLGLRLIYFSYDVKMKEKGDIPEGYSVSREKKERFSLILESASTNQTSMYLCASTTQGYSGNTIYFGEGSWLTVV.

This chain links TRBV11-2 with TRBJ1-4; the D gene is possibly TRBD1 (6 bases). V shed 0 bases and J shed 0 bases, with 17 bases lying between them. Per the germline V gene, CDR1 is SGHAT and CDR2 is FQNNGV. This CDR3 region has 19 residues. CDR3 in amino acids: CASSLEGGYPIATNEKLFF. In DNA, the CDR3 is TGTGCCAGCAGCTTAGAGGGGGGCTACCCCATCGCAACTAATGAAAAACTGTTTTTT.

This clone was observed once. The rearrangement joins TRBV12-3 or TRBV12-4 to TRBJ1-2; D gene uncertain. This CDR3 region has 13 residues. The V and J ends lost 5 bases and 8 bases respectively, with 15 bases between them. In nucleotides, the CDR3 is TGTGCCAGCAGTCGATCGAAGGAGTTAGGCTACACCTTC. Its translation: CASSRSKELGYTF.

J is TRBJ2-2 and V is TRBV11-2; no clear D. Germline V CDR1 and CDR2: SGHAT, FQNNGV. The CDR3 loop spans 14 amino acids. The V gene lost 1 base and the J gene lost 0 bases, with 3 bases spanning the gap. Here the CDR3 DNA reads TGTGCCAGCAGCTTAGGGCCGAACACCGGGGAGCTGTTTTTT. Residues: CASSLGPNTGELFF.

Only one count was recorded for this clone. This rearrangement joins TRBV9 to TRBJ2-3; 12 bases line up with TRBD2. In germline, CDR1 is SGDLS, CDR2 YYNGEE. This CDR3 is 16 amino acids long. V lost 7 bases and J lost 1; bases outside the gene matches: 7. Here the CDR3 reads CASASGGAGGTDTQYF. The CDR3 bases are TGTGCCAGCGCTAGCGGGGGGGCCGGAGGCACAGATACGCAGTATTTT. Full variable domain (remainder filled in from reference TRBV9 and TRBJ2-3): DSGVTQTPKHLITATGQRVTLRCSPRSGDLSVYWYQQSLDQGLQFLIQYYNGEERAKGNILERFSAQQFPDLHSELNLSSLELGDSALYFCASASGGAGGTDTQYFGPGTRLTVL.

CDR3 region: CASRSQSSTDTQYF. CDR3 DNA: TGCGCCAGCAGATCGCAGTCGAGCACAGATACGCAGTATTTT. The chain recombines TRBV5-1 with TRBJ2-3, with no clear D. With 5 bases removed from V and 0 bases from J, the gap between germline ends came to 10 bases. CDR1 is SGHRS, CDR2 YFSETQ, per germline. The CDR3 is 14 residues long.

V usage is TRBV6-6 and J usage is TRBJ2-5; D is possibly TRBD1 or TRBD2 (6 bases each). Trimming removed 6 bases from V and 5 bases from J, with 22 bases in between. The germline V gene has CDR1 MNHNY and CDR2 SVGAGI (reference sequence). This CDR3 contains 16 residues. The CDR3 DNA sequence: TGTGCCAGCAGAGAACCCAACAGGGAGAGCGGGGAGACCCAGTACTTC. It is translated as CASREPNRESGETQYF.